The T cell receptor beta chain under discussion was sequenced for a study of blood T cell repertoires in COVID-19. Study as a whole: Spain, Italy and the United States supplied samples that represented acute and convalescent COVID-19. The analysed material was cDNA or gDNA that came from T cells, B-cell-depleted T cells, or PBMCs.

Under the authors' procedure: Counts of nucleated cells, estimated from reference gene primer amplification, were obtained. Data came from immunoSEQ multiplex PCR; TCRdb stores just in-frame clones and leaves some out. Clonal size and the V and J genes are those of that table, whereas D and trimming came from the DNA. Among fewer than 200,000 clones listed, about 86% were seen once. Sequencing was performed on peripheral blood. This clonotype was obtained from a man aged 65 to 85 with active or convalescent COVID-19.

The CDR3 sequence is CASSSDRDPRDTQYF. The CDR3 bases are TGTGCCAGCAGCTCCGACAGGGACCCGCGAGATACGCAGTATTTT. The chain is built from TRBV9 and TRBJ2-3, with TRBD1 matching over 7 bases. CDR3 length equals 15 residues. In germline, CDR1 is SGDLS, CDR2 YYNGEE. With V trimmed by 4 bases and J by 5 bases, 10 bases remained unmatched.